Reported below is one T cell receptor (beta chain). Its antigen remains unidentified. Germline assignment: CDR1 MNHEY and CDR2 SVGAGI. The germline V and J ends were trimmed by 0 bases and 5 bases, with 8 bases remaining between them. This CDR3 is built from 14 residues. The data are from a study of human T cells and chemical hapten exposure. The overall study: Each week of the roughly 25-week study, patients had diphenylcyclopropenone applied to the scalp.

Study-level points and caveats: Versus controls, expanded TCRs had significantly more large CDR3 similarity clusters.

TCRdb re-called the RACE reads with MiXCR, one entry per CDR3 protein. The repertoire holds 55,000 to 75,000 distinct CDR3 sequences, with 12% as singletons. The sample's time point: patch test 3, about 24 weeks after DPC sensitization. Treatment: therapeutic diphenylcyclopropenone sensitization with weekly scalp DPC. Unseparated into fractions, whole blood served as the source from which total RNA was extracted. The J gene is TRBJ1-5, the V gene TRBV6-5; D unresolved. Source: whole blood, taken in connection with sensitization to the hapten diphenylcyclopropenone (DPC). This TCR was recovered from a man younger than 45 with alopecia areata. Some clones in this sample may be carry-over from other donors' samples. CDR3 coding DNA: TGTGCCAGCAGTTACTCCCGGAATTATCAGCCCCAGCATTTT. This sequence encodes CASSYSRNYQPQHF.